Each of the 20 T cell receptor beta chains below was sequenced from the same sample in a study of T cell clones after liver transplantation. TCRdb's copy holds only in-frame clones and misses some; the assay was immunoSEQ multiplex PCR. The sample includes some 120,000 clones, 75% to 95% of them seen just once. Specimen: CD4+ T cells from blood, collected 12 months after liver transplant. Receptor source: a human patient who received a liver transplant. Some T cells may be the graft donor's.

The chain employs TRBV6-1 and TRBJ1-1; 7 positions agree with TRBD1. The J segment lost 1 base and the V segment lost 3 bases, leaving 17 bases of the junction unmatched. The germline gives CDR1 MNHNS, CDR2 SASEGT. The CDR3 has 19 residues. The CDR3 DNA reads TGTGCCAGCAGTGAGGCCATCCCAGGGGGGCACGGATCGAACACTGAAGCTTTCTTT. This gives the protein CASSEAIPGGHGSNTEAFF.

This chain connects TRBV12-5 to TRBJ1-5, with 7 bases identical to TRBD1. The CDR3 sequence is 13 residues long. Germline V gene data show CDR1 as LGHNT and CDR2 as FRNRAP. With 5 bases clipped from V and 5 bases from J, the junction kept 3 bases outside the gene matches. CDR3 amino acids: CASGKQGHQPQHF. DNA of the CDR3: TGTGCTAGTGGTAAACAGGGGCATCAGCCCCAGCATTTT.

This clone occurred a few times. In DNA form, the CDR3 reads TGTGCCAGCAGCCAAGATCTTTGGGAGGAGGAAGGCTACACCTTC. Residues: CASSQDLWEEEGYTF. The chain employs TRBV4-2 and TRBJ1-2; no firm D call. The CDR3 is 15 amino acids. The V gene lost 0 bases and the J gene lost 8 bases, with 16 bases spanning the gap. Germline CDR1 and CDR2: LGHNA and YNFKEQ.

The chain uses TRBV21-1 and TRBJ2-7; the D call TRBD2 from the table was never checked on the DNA. TRBV21-1 is deemed a pseudogene. The CDR3 has 14 residues. The CDR3 reads CASSKVNAGLEQYF. The CDR3 coding sequence is TGTGCCAGCAGCAAAGTAAATGCGGGTCTCGAGCAGTACTTC.

The chain links TRBV6-1 to TRBJ2-5; the D gene is possibly TRBD1 (5 bases). Germline CDR1 reads MNHNS; CDR2 reads SASEGT. The V gene lost 11 bases and the J gene lost 1 base, with 14 bases spanning the gap. The CDR3 is made up of 13 amino acids. Here the CDR3 reads CAGATTAQETQYF. In nucleotides, the CDR3 is TGTGCCGGGGCCACCACGGCCCAAGAGACCCAGTACTTC.

V usage is TRBV29-1 and J usage is TRBJ1-4; 7 nucleotides match TRBD1. The CDR3 totals 15 residues. V lost 6 bases and J lost 4; bases outside the gene matches: 11. CDR1 SQVTM and CDR2 ANQGSEA come from the germline V gene. The CDR3 loop is CSVTSQGVYNEKLFF. CDR3 DNA sequence: TGCAGCGTGACGTCCCAGGGGGTTTATAATGAAAAACTGTTTTTT.

This clone came up once. The junction departs from germline at one end; a sequencing error may be responsible. The chain recombines TRBV7-7 with TRBJ2-1; maybe TRBD2 (7 bases). The CDR3 spans 13 residues. CDR1 and CDR2 from the germline V gene are SSHAT and FNYEAQ (reference sequence). The CDR3 bases are TGTGCTAGCAGCTTAGGGGGGGGCAATGAGCAGTTCTTC. It encodes CASSLGGGNEQFF.

V gene TRBV5-8 combines with J gene TRBJ1-2; D might be TRBD1 (6 bases). The CDR3 totals 14 residues. Trimming left V 4 bases short and J 2 bases short, with 12 bases between. Per the germline V gene, CDR1 is SGHTS and CDR2 is YDEGEE. The CDR3 DNA reads as TGTGCCAGCAGCCCCTGGAGGGGGAACTATGGCTACACCTTC. This codes for CASSPWRGNYGYTF.

The chain carries TRBV11-2 and TRBJ2-7; the D gene is possibly TRBD1 (6 bases). Germline lookup yields CDR1 SGHAT and CDR2 FQNNGV. The V end was cut by 6 bases, the J end by 3 bases, with 21 bases between. This CDR3 contains 16 residues. The CDR3 DNA follows: TGTGCCAGCAGTACCAAAACCCGGGACATCAACTACGAGCAGTACTTC. This translates into CASSTKTRDINYEQYF.

J is TRBJ2-1 and V is TRBV2; TRBD2 matches 13 bases. CDR3 size: 15 residues. Per germline, CDR1 SNHLY and CDR2 FYNNEI. Trimming cost V 10 bases and J 7 bases; bases outside gene matches: 10. The CDR3 here is CATQPGTSGMNEQFF. CDR3 coding DNA: TGTGCCACCCAACCCGGGACTAGCGGGATGAATGAGCAGTTCTTC.

This clone was detected a few times. This chain links TRBV20-1 with TRBJ2-7; tentatively, D is TRBD1 (6 bases). The CDR3 has 11 amino acids. Per the germline V gene, CDR1 is DFQATT and CDR2 is SNEGSKA (reference sequence). The V end lost 3 bases, the J end lost 7 bases, and 10 bases lay between the germline ends. Written as DNA, the CDR3 is TGCAGTGCTAGTCCCACAGGGGAGCAGTACTTC. This sequence encodes CSASPTGEQYF.

V and J are TRBV29-1 and TRBJ2-3; 11 nucleotides agree with TRBD1. The germline V gene has CDR1 SQVTM and CDR2 ANQGSEA. The V segment lost 7 bases and the J segment 2 bases; nucleotides outside the gene matches: 8. This CDR3 spans 15 amino acids. This chain's CDR3 is CSGSDRGRTTDTQYF. The CDR3 DNA reads as TGCAGCGGATCGGACAGGGGGCGCACCACAGATACGCAGTATTTT.

The chain carries TRBV11-2 and TRBJ2-3, with TRBD2 matching over 9 bases. Germline CDR1 reads SGHAT; CDR2 reads FQNNGV. The ends lost 5 bases at V and 6 bases at J; junction bases unmatched: 6. The CDR3 is 14 residues long. DNA of the CDR3: TGTGCCAGCAGCGTTAGCGGGAGAGGGGATACGCAGTATTTT. Its translation is CASSVSGRGDTQYF.

Points on this clone: At one end the junction does not follow the germline gene, possibly because of a read error. Other DNA sequences in the sample encode the same CDR3. This chain connects TRBV18 to TRBJ1-5, with D possibly matching TRBD1 (5 bases). The CDR3 has 14 residues. From germline, CDR1 is KGHSH and CDR2 LQKENI. CDR3 residues: CASSPGGGDQPQHF. The CDR3 region has the DNA TGTGCCAGCTCACCGGGGGGGGGTGATCAACCCCAGCATTTT.

The rearrangement joins TRBV19 to TRBJ2-7, with D perhaps TRBD2 (6 bases). The V and J ends lost 3 bases and 4 bases respectively, with 10 bases between them. Germline CDR1 is LNHDA and CDR2 is SQIVND (reference sequence). This CDR3 contains 13 residues. The CDR3 region is CASSMKSGYEQYF. The CDR3 coding sequence is TGTGCCAGTAGTATGAAAAGCGGGTACGAGCAGTACTTC. Drawing the rest from reference TRBV19 and TRBJ2-7, the complete variable domain is DGGITQSPKYLFRKEGQNVTLSCEQNLNHDAMYWYRQDPGQGLRLIYYSQIVNDFQKGDIAEGYSVSREKKESFPLTVTSAQKNPTAFYLCASSMKSGYEQYFGPGTRLTVT.

The rearrangement uses TRBV19 and TRBJ1-4; 7 nucleotides match TRBD1. CDR1 LNHDA and CDR2 SQIVND come from the germline V gene (reference sequence). The CDR3 runs 15 residues. The J segment lost 4 bases and the V segment lost 6 bases, leaving 8 bases of the junction unmatched. CDR3 protein: CASSKSGTVNEKLFF. The CDR3 nucleotides read TGTGCCAGTAGCAAATCTGGGACAGTTAATGAAAAACTGTTTTTT.

V gene TRBV27 combines with J gene TRBJ2-2; D unresolved. The CDR3 totals 15 residues. Germline assignment: CDR1 MNHEY and CDR2 SMNVEV (reference sequence). Between the trimmed V and J ends, which lost 1 base and 4 bases, there was a span of 10 bases. The CDR3 here is CASSLLNGFTGELFF. CDR3 sequence (DNA): TGTGCCAGCAGTTTATTGAACGGGTTCACCGGGGAGCTGTTTTTT.

The chain couples TRBV5-6 to TRBJ2-4, with 7 bases identical to TRBD2. The V segment lost 3 bases and the J segment 8 bases; nucleotides outside the gene matches: 14. This CDR3 has 16 amino acids. The germline CDR1 and CDR2 sequences are SGHDT and YYEEEE. The CDR3 DNA reads TGTGCCAGCAGCTGGGGGACCGGGAGGAAAGGGGACATTCAGTACTTC. Amino acid sequence: CASSWGTGRKGDIQYF.

The gene calls are TRBV6-6 and TRBJ1-5; the match to TRBD1 covers 8 bases. Trimming removed 2 bases from V and 1 base from J; junction bases left unmatched: 4. The CDR3 length is 16 residues. Per germline, CDR1 MNHNY and CDR2 SVGAGI (reference sequence). CDR3 sequence reads: CASSYPRQGSNQPQHF. CDR3 nucleotides: TGTGCCAGCAGTTACCCGAGACAGGGGAGCAATCAGCCCCAGCATTTT.

The V gene is TRBV27, the J gene TRBJ2-1; 9 bases map to TRBD1. Trimming took 5 bases from V and 3 from J; bases not matched to a gene: 2. CDR1 is MNHEY, CDR2 SMNVEV, per germline (reference sequence). The CDR3 runs 14 residues. Here the CDR3 reads CASSPGQGYNEQFF. CDR3 bases: TGTGCCAGCAGTCCGGGACAGGGCTACAATGAGCAGTTCTTC.